This passage covers 12 T cell receptor beta chains from one sample sequenced in a study of blood T cell repertoires in COVID-19. Only in-frame clones appear in the TCRdb table, and some are missing; sequencing was by immunoSEQ multiplex PCR. Of more than 150,000 clones listed, 80% to 85% were seen once; the top ten hold 10% to 15%. Source material: PBMCs or T cells enriched from blood (not recorded which). The origin of the receptors is a woman aged 55-70 years who had recovered from COVID-19.

The CDR3 here is CARSRGGLAGGTDTQYF. As DNA, the CDR3 is TGTGCCAGGTCGAGGGGGGGACTAGCGGGAGGGACAGATACGCAGTATTTT. The genes are TRBV2 and TRBJ2-3; 16 nucleotides match TRBD2. Per the germline V gene, CDR1 is SNHLY and CDR2 is FYNNEI. This CDR3 has 17 amino acids. Losses at the gene ends were 9 bases for V and 3 bases for J; bases not matched to a gene: 9.

The J gene is TRBJ1-6, the V gene TRBV18; D gene unclear. Trimming removed 2 bases from V and 14 bases from J, with 10 bases in between. The CDR3 is made up of 12 amino acids. The germline CDR1 and CDR2 sequences are KGHSH and LQKENI. The CDR3 loop reads CASSPGERALHF. CDR3 DNA: TGTGCCAGCTCACCAGGTGAGCGGGCCCTCCACTTT.

The rearrangement links TRBV19 to TRBJ2-4, with a weak D call TRBD1 (5 bases). CDR1 is LNHDA, CDR2 SQIVND, per germline (reference sequence). V was pared by 6 bases and J by 1 base, with 10 bases between. This CDR3 region has 14 residues. The CDR3 loop is CASSPRVAKNIQYF. The CDR3 DNA reads as TGTGCCAGTAGCCCCAGGGTGGCCAAAAACATTCAGTACTTC.

As concerns this clone: The sample carries other DNA sequences with the same CDR3. The gene calls are TRBV7-8 and TRBJ1-6, with D tentatively TRBD1 (5 bases). The CDR3 is 15 residues long. Trimming took 2 bases from V and 7 from J, leaving 12 bases between them. Germline-derived CDR1 and CDR2 are SGHVS and FQNEAQ. DNA of the CDR3: TGTGCCAGCAGCTTACCCGGGACTGACAATTCACCCCTCCACTTT. Protein product: CASSLPGTDNSPLHF.

The genes are TRBV27 and TRBJ1-2, with 8 bases fitting TRBD1. The germline CDR1 and CDR2 sequences are MNHEY and SMNVEV (reference sequence). V lost 6 bases, J lost 4 bases, and 7 bases stayed unmatched. The CDR3 covers 14 residues. The CDR3 region is CASRGTGTGYGYTF. The CDR3 DNA reads as TGTGCCAGCAGAGGGACAGGCACGGGCTATGGCTACACCTTC.

The genes are TRBV11-2 and TRBJ1-1; D call uncertain. Germline V gene data show CDR1 as SGHAT and CDR2 as FQNNGV. The CDR3 runs to 13 residues. V shed 6 bases and J shed 7 bases, with 15 bases lying between them. The CDR3 reads CASSRLLGGEAFF. DNA for the CDR3: TGTGCCAGCAGTCGACTACTCGGCGGTGAAGCTTTCTTT.

This chain uses TRBV7-2 with TRBJ2-7; 7 bases are shared with TRBD1. The CDR3 has 15 amino acids. In germline, CDR1 is SGHTA, CDR2 FQGNSA. J lost 4 bases, V lost 5 bases, and 11 bases had no gene match. CDR3 DNA: TGTGCCAGCAGCCAGGCGTGGACAGGAGCATACGAGCAGTACTTC. Translated: CASSQAWTGAYEQYF.

This clone was seen a handful of times. The genes are TRBV7-2 and TRBJ1-6; 7 nucleotides line up with TRBD1. J was trimmed by 3 bases and V by 1 base; bases with no gene match: 3. CDR1 is SGHTA and CDR2 is FQGNSA in the germline V gene. The CDR3 spans 16 residues. CDR3 in amino acids: CASSLGPGGYNSPLHF. CDR3 coding DNA: TGTGCCAGCAGCTTAGGGCCAGGGGGCTATAATTCACCCCTCCACTTT. The full variable domain, with the rest looked up from reference TRBV7-2 and TRBJ1-6, is GAGVSQSPSNKVTEKGKDVELRCDPISGHTALYWYRQSLGQGLEFLIYFQGNSAPDKSGLPSDRFSAERTGGSVSTLTIQRTQQEDSAVYLCASSLGPGGYNSPLHFGNGTRLTVT.

The rearrangement joins TRBV2 to TRBJ2-1, with unresolved D. Per the germline V gene, CDR1 is SNHLY and CDR2 is FYNNEI. The germline V and J ends were trimmed by 6 bases and 4 bases, with 7 bases remaining between them. This CDR3 is built from 12 residues. CDR3 region: CASSLGYNEQFF. CDR3 bases: TGTGCCAGCAGCCTAGGATACAATGAGCAGTTCTTC.

This clone was seen a handful of times. The genes are TRBV19 and TRBJ2-2, with D uncertain. This CDR3 contains 15 residues. The germline CDR1 and CDR2 sequences are LNHDA and SQIVND (reference sequence). V lost 4 bases and J 1 base, leaving 10 bases between the germline ends. CDR3 residues: CASSNGGWNTGELFF. DNA of the CDR3: TGTGCCAGTAGTAATGGCGGATGGAACACCGGGGAGCTGTTTTTT.

V and J are TRBV7-9 and TRBJ2-7; tentatively, D is TRBD2 (6 bases). Trimming took off 1 base at V and 6 bases at J, with 7 bases between the two ends. This CDR3 has 12 residues. Germline V gives CDR1 SEHNR, CDR2 FQNEAQ (reference sequence). The CDR3 here is CASSLGGGEQYF. CDR3 coding DNA: TGTGCCAGCAGCTTAGGGGGAGGCGAGCAGTACTTC.

This chain joins TRBV27 and TRBJ2-1; TRBD2 agrees at 11 bases. The CDR3 has 15 amino acids. Germline CDR1 MNHEY, CDR2 SMNVEV (reference sequence). Trimming took 6 bases from V and 3 from J; bases not matched to a gene: 4. The CDR3 bases are TGTGCCAGCAGCGTGGGACTAGCGGTCTACAATGAGCAGTTCTTC. This sequence encodes CASSVGLAVYNEQFF.